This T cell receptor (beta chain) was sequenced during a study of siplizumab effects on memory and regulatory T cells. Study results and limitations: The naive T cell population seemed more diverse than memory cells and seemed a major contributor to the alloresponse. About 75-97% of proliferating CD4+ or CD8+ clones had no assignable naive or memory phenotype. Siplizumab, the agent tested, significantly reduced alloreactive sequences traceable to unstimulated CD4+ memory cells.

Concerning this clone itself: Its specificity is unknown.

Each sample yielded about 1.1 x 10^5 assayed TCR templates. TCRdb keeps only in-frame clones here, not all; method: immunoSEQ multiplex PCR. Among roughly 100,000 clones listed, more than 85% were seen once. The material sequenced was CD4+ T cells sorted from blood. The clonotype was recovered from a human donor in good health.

CDR3 sequence: CASSRSNTGELFF. CDR3 coding DNA: TGTGCCAGCAGCCGATCGAACACCGGGGAGCTGTTTTTT. The rearrangement links TRBV7-3 to TRBJ2-2; D unclear. CDR1 and CDR2 from the germline V gene are SGHTA and FQGTGA. The ends were cut back, 5 bases at V and 0 bases at J, with 4 bases in the middle. The CDR3 extends over 13 amino acids.